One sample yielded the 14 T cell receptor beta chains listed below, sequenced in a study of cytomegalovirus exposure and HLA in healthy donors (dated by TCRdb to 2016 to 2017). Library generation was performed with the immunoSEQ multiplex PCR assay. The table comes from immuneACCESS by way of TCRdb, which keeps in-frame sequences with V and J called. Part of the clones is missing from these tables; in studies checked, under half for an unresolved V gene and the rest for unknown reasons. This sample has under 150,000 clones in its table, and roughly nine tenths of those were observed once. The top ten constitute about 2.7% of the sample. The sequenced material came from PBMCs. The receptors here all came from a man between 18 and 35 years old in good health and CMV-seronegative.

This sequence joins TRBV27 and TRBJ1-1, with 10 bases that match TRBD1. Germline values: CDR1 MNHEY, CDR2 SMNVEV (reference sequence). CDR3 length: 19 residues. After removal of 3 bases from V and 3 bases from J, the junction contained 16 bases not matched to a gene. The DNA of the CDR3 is TGTGCCAGCAGTTTTTCTGCAGACTCTGGTGGGACAGGGGACACTGAAGCTTTCTTT. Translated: CASSFSADSGGTGDTEAFF.

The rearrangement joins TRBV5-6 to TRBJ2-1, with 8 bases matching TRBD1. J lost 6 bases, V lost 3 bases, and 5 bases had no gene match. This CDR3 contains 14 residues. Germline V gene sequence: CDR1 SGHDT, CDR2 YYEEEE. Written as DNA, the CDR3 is TGTGCCAGCAGCTCCCGACAGGGGTTCAATGAGCAGTTCTTC. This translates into CASSSRQGFNEQFF.

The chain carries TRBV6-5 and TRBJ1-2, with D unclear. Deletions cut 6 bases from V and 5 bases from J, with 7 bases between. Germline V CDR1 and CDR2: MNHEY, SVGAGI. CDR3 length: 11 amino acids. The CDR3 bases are TGTGCCAGCAGCTCTGCGTATGGCTACACCTTC. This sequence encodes CASSSAYGYTF.

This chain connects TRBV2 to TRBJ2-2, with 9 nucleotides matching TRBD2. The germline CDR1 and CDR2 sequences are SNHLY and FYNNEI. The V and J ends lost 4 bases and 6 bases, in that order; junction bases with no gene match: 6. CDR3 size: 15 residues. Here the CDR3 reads CASSAGASGAGELFF. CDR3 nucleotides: TGTGCCAGCAGTGCAGGCGCTAGCGGGGCCGGGGAGCTGTTTTTT.

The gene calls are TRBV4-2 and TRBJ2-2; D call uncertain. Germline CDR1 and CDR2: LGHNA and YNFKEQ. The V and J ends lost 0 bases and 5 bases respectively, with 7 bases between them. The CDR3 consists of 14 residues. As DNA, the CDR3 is TGTGCCAGCAGCCAAGATCTGGAGACCGGGGAGCTGTTTTTT. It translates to CASSQDLETGELFF.

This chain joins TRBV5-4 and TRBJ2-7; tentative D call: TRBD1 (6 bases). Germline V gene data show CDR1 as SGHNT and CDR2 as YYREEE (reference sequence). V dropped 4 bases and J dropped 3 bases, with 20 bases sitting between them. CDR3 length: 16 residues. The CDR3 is CASSRVLTGRVYEQYF. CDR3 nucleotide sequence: TGTGCCAGCAGCCGCGTCCTGACAGGAAGGGTCTACGAGCAGTACTTC.

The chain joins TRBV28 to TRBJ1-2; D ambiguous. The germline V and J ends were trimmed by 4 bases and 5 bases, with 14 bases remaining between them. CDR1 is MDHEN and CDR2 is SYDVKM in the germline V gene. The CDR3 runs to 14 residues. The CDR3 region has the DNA TGTGCCAGCAGTTACTCCACAGCCGGATATGGCTACACCTTC. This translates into CASSYSTAGYGYTF.

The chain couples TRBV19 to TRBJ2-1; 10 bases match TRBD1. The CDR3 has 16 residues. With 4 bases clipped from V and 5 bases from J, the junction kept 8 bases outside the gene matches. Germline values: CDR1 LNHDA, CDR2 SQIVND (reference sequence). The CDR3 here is CASSTFRDRGDNEQFF. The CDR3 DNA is TGTGCCAGTAGTACCTTCCGGGACAGGGGAGACAATGAGCAGTTCTTC.

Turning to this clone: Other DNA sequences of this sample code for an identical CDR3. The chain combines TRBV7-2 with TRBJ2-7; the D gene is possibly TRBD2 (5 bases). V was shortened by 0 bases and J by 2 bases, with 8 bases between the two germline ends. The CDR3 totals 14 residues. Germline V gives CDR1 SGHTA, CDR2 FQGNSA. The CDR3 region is CASSLAGKAYEQYF. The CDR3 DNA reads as TGTGCCAGCAGCTTAGCCGGGAAGGCCTACGAGCAGTACTTC. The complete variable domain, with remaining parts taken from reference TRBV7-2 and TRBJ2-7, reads GAGVSQSPSNKVTEKGKDVELRCDPISGHTALYWYRQSLGQGLEFLIYFQGNSAPDKSGLPSDRFSAERTGGSVSTLTIQRTQQEDSAVYLCASSLAGKAYEQYFGPGTRLTVT.

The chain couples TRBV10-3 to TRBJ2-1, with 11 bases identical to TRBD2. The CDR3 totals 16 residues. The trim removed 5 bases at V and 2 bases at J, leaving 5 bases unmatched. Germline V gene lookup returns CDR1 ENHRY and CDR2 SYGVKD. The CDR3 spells CAISRRTSGPYNEQFF. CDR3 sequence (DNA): TGTGCCATCAGTCGACGGACTAGCGGGCCCTACAATGAGCAGTTCTTC.

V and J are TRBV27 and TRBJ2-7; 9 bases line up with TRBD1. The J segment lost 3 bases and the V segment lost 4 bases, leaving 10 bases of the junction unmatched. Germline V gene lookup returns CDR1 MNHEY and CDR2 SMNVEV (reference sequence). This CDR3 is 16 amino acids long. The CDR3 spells CASSSTWTGAYYEQYF. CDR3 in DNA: TGTGCCAGCAGTTCCACATGGACAGGGGCGTACTACGAGCAGTACTTC.

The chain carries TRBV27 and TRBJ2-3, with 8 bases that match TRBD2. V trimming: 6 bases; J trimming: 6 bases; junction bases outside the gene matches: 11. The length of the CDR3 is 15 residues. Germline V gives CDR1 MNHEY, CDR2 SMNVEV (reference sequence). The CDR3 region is CASSVPGGRADTQYF. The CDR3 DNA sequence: TGTGCCAGCAGCGTCCCGGGGGGGCGCGCGGATACGCAGTATTTT.

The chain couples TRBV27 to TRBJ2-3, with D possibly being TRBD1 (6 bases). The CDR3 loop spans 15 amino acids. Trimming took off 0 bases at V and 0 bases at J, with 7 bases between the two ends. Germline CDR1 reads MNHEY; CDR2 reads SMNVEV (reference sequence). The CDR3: CASSLSGASTDTQYF. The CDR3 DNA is TGTGCCAGCAGTTTATCGGGGGCTAGCACAGATACGCAGTATTTT.

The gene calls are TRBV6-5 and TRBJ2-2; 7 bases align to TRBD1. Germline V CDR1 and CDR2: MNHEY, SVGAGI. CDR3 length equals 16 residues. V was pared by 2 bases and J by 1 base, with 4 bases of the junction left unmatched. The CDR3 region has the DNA TGTGCCAGCAGTTACCTCACAGGGGTGAACACCGGGGAGCTGTTTTTT. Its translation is CASSYLTGVNTGELFF.